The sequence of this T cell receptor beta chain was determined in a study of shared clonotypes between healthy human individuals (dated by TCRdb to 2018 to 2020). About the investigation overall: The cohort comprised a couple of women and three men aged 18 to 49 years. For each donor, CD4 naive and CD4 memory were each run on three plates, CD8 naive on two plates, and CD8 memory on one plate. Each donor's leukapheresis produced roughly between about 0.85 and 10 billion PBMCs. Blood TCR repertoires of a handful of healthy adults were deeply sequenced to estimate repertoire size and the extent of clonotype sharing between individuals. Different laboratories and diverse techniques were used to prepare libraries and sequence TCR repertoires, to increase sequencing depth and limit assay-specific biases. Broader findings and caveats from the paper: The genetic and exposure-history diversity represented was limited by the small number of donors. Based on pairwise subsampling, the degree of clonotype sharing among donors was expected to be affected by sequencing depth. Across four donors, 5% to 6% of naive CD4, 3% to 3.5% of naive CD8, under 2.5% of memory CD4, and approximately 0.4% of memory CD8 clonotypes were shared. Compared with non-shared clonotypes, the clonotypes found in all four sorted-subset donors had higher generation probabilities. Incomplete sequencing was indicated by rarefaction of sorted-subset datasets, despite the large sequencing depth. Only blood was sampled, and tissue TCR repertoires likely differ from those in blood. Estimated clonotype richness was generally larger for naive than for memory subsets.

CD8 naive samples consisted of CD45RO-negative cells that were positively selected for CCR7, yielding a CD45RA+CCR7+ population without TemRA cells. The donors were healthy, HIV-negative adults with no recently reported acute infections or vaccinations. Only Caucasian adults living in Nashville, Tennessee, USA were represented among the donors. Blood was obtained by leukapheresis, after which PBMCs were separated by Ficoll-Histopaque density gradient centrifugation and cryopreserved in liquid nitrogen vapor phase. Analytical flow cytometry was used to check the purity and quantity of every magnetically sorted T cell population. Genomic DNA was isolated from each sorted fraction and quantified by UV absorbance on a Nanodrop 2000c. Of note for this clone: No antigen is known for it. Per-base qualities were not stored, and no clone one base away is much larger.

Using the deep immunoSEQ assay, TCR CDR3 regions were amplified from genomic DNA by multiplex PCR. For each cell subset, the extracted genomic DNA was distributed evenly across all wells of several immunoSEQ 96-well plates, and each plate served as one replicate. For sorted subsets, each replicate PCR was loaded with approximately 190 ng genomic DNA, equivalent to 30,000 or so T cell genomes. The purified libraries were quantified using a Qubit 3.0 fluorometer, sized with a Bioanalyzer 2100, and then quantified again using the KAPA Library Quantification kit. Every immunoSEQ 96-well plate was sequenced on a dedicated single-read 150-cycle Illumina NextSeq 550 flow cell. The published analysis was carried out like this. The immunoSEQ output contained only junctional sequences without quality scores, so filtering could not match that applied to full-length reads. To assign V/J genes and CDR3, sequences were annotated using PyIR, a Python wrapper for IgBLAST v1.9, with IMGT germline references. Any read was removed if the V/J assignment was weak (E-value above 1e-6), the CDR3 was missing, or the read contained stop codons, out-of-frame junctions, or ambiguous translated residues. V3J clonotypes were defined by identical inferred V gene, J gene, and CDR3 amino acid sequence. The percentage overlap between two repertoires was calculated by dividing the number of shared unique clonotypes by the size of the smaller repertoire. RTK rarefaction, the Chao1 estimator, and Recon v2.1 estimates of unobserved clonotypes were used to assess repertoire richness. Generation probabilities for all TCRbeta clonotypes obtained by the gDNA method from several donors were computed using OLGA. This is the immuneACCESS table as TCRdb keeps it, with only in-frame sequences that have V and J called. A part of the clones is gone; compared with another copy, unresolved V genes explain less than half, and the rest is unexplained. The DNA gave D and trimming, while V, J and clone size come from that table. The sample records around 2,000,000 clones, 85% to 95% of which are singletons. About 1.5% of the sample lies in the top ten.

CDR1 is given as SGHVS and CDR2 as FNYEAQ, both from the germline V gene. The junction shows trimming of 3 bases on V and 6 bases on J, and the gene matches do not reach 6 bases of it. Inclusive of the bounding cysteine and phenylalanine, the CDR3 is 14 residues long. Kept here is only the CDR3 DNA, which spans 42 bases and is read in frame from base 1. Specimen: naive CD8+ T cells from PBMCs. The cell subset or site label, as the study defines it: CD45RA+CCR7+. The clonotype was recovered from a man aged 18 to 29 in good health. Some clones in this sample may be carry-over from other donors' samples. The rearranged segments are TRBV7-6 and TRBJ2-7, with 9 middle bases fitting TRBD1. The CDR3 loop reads CASSFRDRDTEQYF. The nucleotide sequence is TGTGCCAGCAGCTTCCGGGACAGGGATACCGAGCAGTACTTC.